The T cell receptor (beta chain) under discussion was sequenced for a study of identical twins. TCRdb analysed the 5' RACE reads with MiXCR anew, one entry per CDR3 protein. The table includes 1.5 million to 2 million distinct CDR3 sequences, around 33% detected once. This clonotype showed up just a few times. Germline loops: CDR1 ENHRY, CDR2 SYGVKD. Trimming took 4 bases from V and 1 from J, leaving 15 bases between them. The CDR3 contains 16 residues. The material sequenced was cord blood. The clonotype comes from a newborn girl in good health. The chain employs TRBV10-3 and TRBJ2-3; possible D gene TRBD1, 6 bases. CDR3 loop: CAISGRTVLGTDTQYF. The CDR3 bases are TGTGCCATCAGTGGCCGGACAGTCCTGGGCACAGATACGCAGTATTTT.